The clone carrying this T cell receptor beta chain is a singleton in its sample. Its antigen is unknown. Measured with immunoSEQ multiplex PCR; TCRdb has only the in-frame clones, and not every one. The sample shows around 150,000 clones, about 90% of them seen only once. The data derive from a study of T cell responses to AZD1222 COVID-19 vaccine. Background on the study: Pooling was applied to second doses at about 4 or about 12 weeks.

Study-level results: Among those given AZD1222, only five to seven were seropositive at baseline. Spike-specific TCR breadth and depth rose after two AZD1222 doses. Donors were chiefly white British, with a greater number of females, and clonal diversity was perhaps underestimated.

The germline V gene has CDR1 LNHNV and CDR2 YYDKDF (reference sequence). V was pared by 3 bases and J by 2 bases, with 14 bases between. The CDR3 has 16 residues. This TCR was sampled from an adult in good health. This chain links TRBV15 with TRBJ1-3, with D possibly TRBD1 on 5 matching bases. Source: peripheral blood, taken on day 0 of AZD1222 vaccination. CDR3 nucleotide sequence: TGTGCCACCAGCAGGCCCACTGGGGCAACTGGAAACACCATATATTTT. It yields the protein CATSRPTGATGNTIYF.